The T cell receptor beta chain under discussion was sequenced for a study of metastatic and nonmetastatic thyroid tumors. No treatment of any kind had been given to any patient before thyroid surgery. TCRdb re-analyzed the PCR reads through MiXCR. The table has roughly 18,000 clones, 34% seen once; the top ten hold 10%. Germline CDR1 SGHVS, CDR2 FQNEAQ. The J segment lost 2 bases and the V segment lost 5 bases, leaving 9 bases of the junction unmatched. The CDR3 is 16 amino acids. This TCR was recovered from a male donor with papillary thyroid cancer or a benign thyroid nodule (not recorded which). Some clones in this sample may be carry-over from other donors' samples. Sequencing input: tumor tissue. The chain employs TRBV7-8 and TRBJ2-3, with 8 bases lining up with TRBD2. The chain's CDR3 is CASSPLGGGNTDTQYF. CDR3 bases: TGTGCCAGCAGCCCCCTCGGGGGGGGCAACACAGATACGCAGTATTTT.